This T cell receptor (beta chain) was captured by sequencing in a study of PD-L1 blockade in urothelial cancer. At the level of the study: Patients took up atezolizumab around 2014 at 1,200 mg intravenously every 3 weeks. Most patients, about nine tenths of the roughly 30, were males with bladder-origin cancer. When blood samples were assessed, the median T cell count was approximately 140,000.

The protocol was immunoSEQ multiplex PCR, while the TCRdb copy is restricted to in-frame clones and leaves out a portion. The table has tens of thousands of clones, 82% seen once; the top ten hold 6.8%. Trimming removed 6 bases from V and 3 bases from J, with 12 bases in between. The CDR3 contains 13 residues. Germline V gene lookup returns CDR1 MNHNS and CDR2 SASEGT. Sample time point: pretreatment peripheral blood. It was locally advanced or metastatic urothelial carcinoma that patients had. The sample in question was PBMCs, obtained around atezolizumab (anti-PD-L1) treatment. V gene TRBV6-1 combines with J gene TRBJ2-7; no reliable D call. This clonotype was sampled from a man between 60 and 70 years old with urothelial cancer. The CDR3 DNA sequence: TGTGCCAGCAGAAATTACGCGCTCTACGAGCAGTACTTC. Its translation: CASRNYALYEQYF.